These 9 T cell receptor beta chains were sequenced from one sample in a study of blood T cell repertoires in COVID-19. The method was immunoSEQ multiplex PCR; TCRdb's version includes in-frame clones alone and lacks a portion of them. The sample contains about 98,000 clones, approximately 79% of which appear only once. The sequenced sample consisted of peripheral blood. Receptors were obtained from a man between 65 and 85 years old with active or convalescent COVID-19.

This chain links TRBV19 with TRBJ1-5; no firm D call. Trimming took off 8 bases at V and 0 bases at J, with 8 bases between the two ends. This CDR3 is built from 13 residues. The germline V gene encodes CDR1 LNHDA and CDR2 SQIVND (reference sequence). CDR3 DNA: TGTGCCAGTTGTAGGGCTAGCAATCAGCCCCAGCATTTT. It encodes CASCRASNQPQHF.

The genes are TRBV6-1 and TRBJ1-5; D gene unclear. The CDR3 consists of 15 residues. V lost 0 bases and J lost 2, with 8 bases in between. Per germline, CDR1 MNHNS and CDR2 SASEGT. In DNA, the CDR3 is TGTGCCAGCAGTGAAGCGCACGGGGGCAATCAGCCCCAGCATTTT. Translating it yields CASSEAHGGNQPQHF.

The chain carries TRBV10-3 and TRBJ1-2; D is perhaps TRBD1 (5 bases). Germline CDR1 and CDR2: ENHRY and SYGVKD. CDR3 size: 13 residues. V shed 6 bases and J shed 2 bases, with 10 bases lying between them. The CDR3 is CAISPTGNYGYTF. The DNA for the CDR3 is TGTGCCATCAGCCCAACAGGCAACTATGGCTACACCTTC.

The chain is built from TRBV7-2 and TRBJ2-7; the match to TRBD1 covers 8 bases. This CDR3 has 14 residues. Germline V gene sequence: CDR1 SGHTA, CDR2 FQGNSA. V shed 7 bases, J shed 0 bases, and the junction held 5 bases outside the gene matches. In DNA, the CDR3 is TGTGCCAGCACAGGGGGCACCCTCTCCTACGAGCAGTACTTC. This gives the protein CASTGGTLSYEQYF.

The chain combines TRBV14 with TRBJ1-1; TRBD1 might be the D (5 bases). The CDR3 is 11 residues long. CDR1 is SGHDN, CDR2 FVKESK, per germline. V was cut by 5 bases and J by 10 bases, with 11 bases left in between. CDR3 region: CASSSGGRAFF. Here the CDR3 DNA reads TGTGCCAGCAGCTCCGGGGGGAGAGCTTTCTTT.

The chain has TRBV6-5 and TRBJ1-1; no clear D. Looked up from germline, CDR1 is MNHEY and CDR2 is SVGAGI. Between the trimmed V and J ends, which lost 7 bases and 0 bases, there was a span of 15 bases. The CDR3 loop spans 15 amino acids. CDR3 in amino acids: CASNQALNLNTEAFF. The CDR3 nucleotides read TGTGCCAGCAACCAGGCCCTGAATCTGAACACTGAAGCTTTCTTT.

V gene TRBV18 combines with J gene TRBJ1-1; no firm D call. This CDR3 has 15 residues. Germline V gene lookup returns CDR1 KGHSH and CDR2 LQKENI. Trimming removed 3 bases at V and 0 bases at J, with 11 bases between. The CDR3 bases are TGTGCCAGCTCACCGTTTCCGGTTATGAACACTGAAGCTTTCTTT. This translates into CASSPFPVMNTEAFF.

J is TRBJ2-1 and V is TRBV5-1; 15 bases are a match to TRBD2. The CDR3 spans 16 residues. V trimming: 0 bases; J trimming: 8 bases; junction bases outside the gene matches: 3. Germline V lookup: CDR1 SGHRS, CDR2 YFSETQ. The CDR3 protein is CASSLGGTSGGHEQFF. The CDR3 nucleotides read TGCGCCAGCAGCTTGGGTGGGACTAGCGGGGGGCATGAGCAGTTCTTC.

V gene TRBV6-5 combines with J gene TRBJ2-1, with D tentatively TRBD1 (6 bases). V lost 5 bases and J 9 bases, leaving 14 bases between the germline ends. This CDR3 comprises 13 residues. Germline V gives CDR1 MNHEY, CDR2 SVGAGI. This CDR3 reads CASSLTGFVEQFF. The DNA for the CDR3 is TGTGCCAGCAGTCTTACAGGGTTCGTTGAGCAGTTCTTC.